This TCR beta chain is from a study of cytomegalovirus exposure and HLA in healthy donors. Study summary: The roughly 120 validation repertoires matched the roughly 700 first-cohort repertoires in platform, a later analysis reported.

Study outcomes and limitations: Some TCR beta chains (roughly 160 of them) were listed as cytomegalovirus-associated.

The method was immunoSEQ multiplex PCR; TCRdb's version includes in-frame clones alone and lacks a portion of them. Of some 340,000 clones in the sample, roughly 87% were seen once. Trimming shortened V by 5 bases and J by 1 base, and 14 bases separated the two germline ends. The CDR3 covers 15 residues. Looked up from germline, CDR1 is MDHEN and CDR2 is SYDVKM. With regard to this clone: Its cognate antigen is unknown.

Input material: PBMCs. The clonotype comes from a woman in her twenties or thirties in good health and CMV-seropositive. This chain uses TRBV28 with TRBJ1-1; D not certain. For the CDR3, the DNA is TGTGCCAGCAGTATTCCAAAGGAGACGAACACTGAAGCTTTCTTT. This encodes CASSIPKETNTEAFF.